Listed below are T cell receptor beta chains from one sample, sequenced in a study of cytomegalovirus exposure and HLA in healthy donors. The repertoire was sequenced with immunoSEQ multiplex PCR; TCRdb's copy has only in-frame clones and lacks some. The data hold about 120,000 clones, with around 60% observed a single time. Sequencing input: PBMCs. These receptors all come from a man aged 35-49 years in good health and CMV-seropositive. Both conserved end residues are part of each CDR3. A D gene is named only where the DNA matches it firmly. Clone size, where shown, is once, few, many, or a class for clones that have expanded.

CDR3 length	V gene	J gene	clone size	D gene	CDR3 protein	CDR3 DNA
14	TRBV6-4	TRBJ2-3	.	TRBD2	CASSIAGYTDTQYF	TGTGCCAGCAGCATAGCGGGATACACAGATACGCAGTATTTT
17	TRBV7-2	TRBJ2-1	.	TRBD2	CASSLMSGLAGGGEQFF	TGTGCCAGCAGCTTAATGTCGGGACTAGCGGGAGGGGGTGAGCAGTTCTTC
16	TRBV19	TRBJ1-5	.	TRBD1	CASRTGGIFQGQPQHF	TGTGCCAGTCGCACAGGGGGAATATTTCAGGGTCAGCCCCAGCATTTT
13	TRBV15	TRBJ1-1	few	.	CATSRDGVTEAFF	TGTGCCACCAGCAGAGATGGAGTTACTGAAGCTTTCTTT
13	TRBV7-9	TRBJ2-7	.	.	CASSPLVIHEQYF	TGTGCCAGCAGTCCTCTAGTAATCCACGAGCAGTACTTC
15	TRBV7-9	TRBJ1-4	.	TRBD1	CASSLEQGANEKLFF	TGTGCCAGCAGCTTAGAACAGGGGGCTAATGAAAAACTGTTTTTT
14	TRBV18	TRBJ1-4	few	TRBD1	CASSTRDREEKLFF	TGTGCCAGCTCAACGCGAGACAGGGAAGAAAAACTGTTTTTT
14	TRBV7-2	TRBJ1-1	.	.	CASSLQGRNTEAFF	TGTGCCAGCAGCTTACAGGGGAGGAACACTGAAGCTTTCTTT
14	TRBV7-8	TRBJ1-2	few	.	CASSGRDTNYGYTF	TGTGCCAGCAGCGGCCGGGACACCAACTATGGCTACACCTTC
15	TRBV7-3	TRBJ2-2	.	.	CASSLQAPNTGELFF	TGTGCCAGCAGCCTACAGGCCCCAAACACCGGGGAGCTGTTTTTT
17	TRBV7-9	TRBJ1-3	few	TRBD1	CASSSKIDRGDGNTIYF	TGTGCCAGCAGCTCCAAAATAGACAGGGGCGATGGAAACACCATATATTTT
11	TRBV6-6	TRBJ2-1	few	TRBD2	CAIIAGEAAVF	TGTGCCATCATAGCGGGAGAGGCGGCGGTCTTC
13	TRBV28	TRBJ1-2	.	.	CASSLRRGIGYTF	TGTGCCAGCAGTTTAAGGAGGGGCATTGGCTACACCTTC
16	TRBV15	TRBJ2-2	.	TRBD1	CATSRAQGPGTGELFF	TGTGCCACCAGCAGAGCACAGGGGCCGGGCACCGGGGAGCTGTTTTTT
15	TRBV6-6	TRBJ1-3	.	.	CASSYDRSSGNTIYF	TGTGCCAGCAGTTACGACAGGAGCTCTGGAAACACCATATATTTT
13	TRBV19	TRBJ2-3	.	TRBD1	CASRTGGADTQYF	TGTGCCAGTCGGACAGGGGGCGCAGATACGCAGTATTTT
12	TRBV28	TRBJ1-2	few	.	CASSLVGYGYTF	TGTGCCAGCAGTTTAGTCGGCTATGGCTACACCTTC
13	TRBV28	TRBJ2-1	.	TRBD1	CASSLDQGDEQFF	TGTGCCAGCAGTTTGGACCAGGGGGATGAGCAGTTCTTC
16	TRBV27	TRBJ2-3	.	.	CASSLFGGLRTDTQYF	TGTGCCAGCAGTTTATTCGGGGGTCTGCGCACAGATACGCAGTATTTT
15	TRBV6-5	TRBJ2-7	.	TRBD2	CASSSGTSGSDEQYF	TGTGCCAGCAGTTCCGGGACTAGCGGGAGCGACGAGCAGTACTTC
11	TRBV19	TRBJ2-1	.	.	CASGGPGEQFF	TGTGCCAGTGGTGGGCCTGGGGAGCAGTTCTTC
14	TRBV9	TRBJ2-5	.	TRBD1	CASARTGQQETQYF	TGTGCCAGCGCGCGGACGGGACAGCAAGAGACCCAGTACTTC
15	TRBV5-1	TRBJ2-5	.	TRBD1	CASSWQGEARETQYF	TGCGCCAGCAGCTGGCAGGGGGAAGCTCGAGAGACCCAGTACTTC